One sample yielded the 8 T cell receptor beta chains listed below, sequenced in a study of cytomegalovirus exposure and HLA in healthy donors. PCR was performed using 60 Vbeta and 13 Jbeta primers. Data came from immunoSEQ multiplex PCR; TCRdb stores just in-frame clones and leaves some out. The table includes fewer than 250,000 clones, 87% detected once. Input material: PBMCs. These receptors came from a boy younger than 10 in good health and CMV-seronegative.

The V and J genes are TRBV27 and TRBJ2-7; 9 nucleotides agree with TRBD1. V gave up 4 bases and J gave up 3 bases; unmatched junction bases: 10. This CDR3 is built from 16 residues. CDR1 and CDR2 from the germline V gene are MNHEY and SMNVEV (reference sequence). CDR3 nucleotide sequence: TGTGCCAGCAGTTCCCCAGGGGGGACAGGGAGCTACGAGCAGTACTTC. It specifies CASSSPGGTGSYEQYF.

This clone was seen only once. This sequence joins TRBV14 and TRBJ1-1; 8 bases match TRBD1. V dropped 4 bases and J dropped 0; count of bases not matched to a gene: 7. CDR1 and CDR2 from the germline V gene are SGHDN and FVKESK. The length of the CDR3 is 16 residues. The CDR3 spells CASSRRTGLMNTEAFF. CDR3 DNA: TGTGCCAGCAGCCGCAGGACAGGGCTCATGAACACTGAAGCTTTCTTT.

The chain joins TRBV18 to TRBJ2-5, with 9 bases aligning to TRBD1. V lost 0 bases, J lost 2 bases, and 1 base stayed unmatched. Germline V gives CDR1 KGHSH, CDR2 LQKENI. The length of the CDR3 is 15 residues. CDR3 amino acids: CASSPPGQGQETQYF. DNA for the CDR3: TGTGCCAGCTCACCACCGGGACAGGGACAAGAGACCCAGTACTTC.

V is TRBV5-1 and J is TRBJ2-1, with D maybe TRBD2 (5 bases). Germline CDR1 and CDR2: SGHRS and YFSETQ. The CDR3 totals 16 residues. V was cut by 2 bases and J by 9 bases, with 21 bases left in between. CDR3 protein: CASSLLGSVEDGEQFF. CDR3 bases: TGCGCCAGCAGCTTACTTGGTAGCGTCGAGGATGGTGAGCAGTTCTTC. The variable domain in full, completed from reference TRBV5-1 and TRBJ2-1, reads KAGVTQTPRYLIKTRGQQVTLSCSPISGHRSVSWYQQTPGQGLQFLFEYFSETQRNKGNFPGRFSGRQFSNSRSEMNVSTLELGDSALYLCASSLLGSVEDGEQFFGPGTRLTVL.

The rearrangement uses TRBV11-1 and TRBJ2-2; TRBD1 might be the D (7 bases). Per the germline V gene, CDR1 is SGHAT and CDR2 is FQDESV (reference sequence). V was trimmed by 1 base and J by 5 bases, leaving 17 bases between them. The CDR3 totals 17 residues. CDR3 residues: CASSLVESGGRTGELFF. Here the CDR3 DNA reads TGTGCCAGCAGCTTAGTAGAGTCAGGGGGGCGTACCGGGGAGCTGTTTTTT. The variable domain in full, completed from reference TRBV11-1 and TRBJ2-2, reads EAEVAQSPRYKITEKSQAVAFWCDPISGHATLYWYRQILGQGPELLVQFQDESVVDDSQLPKDRFSAERLKGVDSTLKIQPAELGDSAMYLCASSLVESGGRTGELFFGEGSRLTVL.

CDR3 residues: CASSLAGDEQYF. Written as DNA, the CDR3 is TGTGCCAGCAGTTTAGCAGGGGATGAGCAGTACTTC. The chain has TRBV28 and TRBJ2-7; a possible D gene is TRBD1 (6 bases). CDR3 length: 12 amino acids. Trimming stripped 2 bases from V and 7 bases from J, with 9 bases between. Germline V lookup: CDR1 MDHEN, CDR2 SYDVKM.

In nucleotides, the CDR3 is TGTGCTACTAGCGGGGGGGTGGGTCAGCCCCAGCATTTT. Residues: CATSGGVGQPQHF. The chain joins TRBV25-1 to TRBJ1-5; tentatively, D is TRBD1 (5 bases). Germline V gene data show CDR1 as MGHDK and CDR2 as SYGVNS. There are 13 residues in the CDR3. The full variable domain, rest sourced from reference TRBV25-1 and TRBJ1-5, is EADIYQTPRYLVIGTGKKITLECSQTMGHDKMYWYQQDPGMELHLIHYSYGVNSTEKGDLSSESTVSRIRTEHFPLTLESARPSHTSQYLCATSGGVGQPQHFGDGTRLSIL.

This clone was detected a few times. V gene TRBV2 combines with J gene TRBJ2-1; the D gene is possibly TRBD1 (5 bases). CDR1 is SNHLY and CDR2 is FYNNEI in the germline V gene. V was clipped by 3 bases and J by 4 bases, with 19 bases between them. The CDR3 runs to 17 residues. CDR3: CASSDSGAATNYNEQFF. The CDR3 DNA follows: TGTGCCAGCAGTGATTCTGGGGCAGCCACCAATTACAATGAGCAGTTCTTC.